This TCR beta chain was identified in a study of PD-1 blockade in classical Hodgkin lymphoma. Overall study: The study gave patients nivolumab 3 mg/kg intravenously every 2 weeks.

There was relapse after autologous stem cell transplantation in every patient, and there was variation in brentuximab vedotin exposure. Note on this clone: Antigen: not known.

The study's findings and limits: Newly diagnosed patients reportedly had lower baseline TCR diversity than healthy donors.

TCRdb keeps only in-frame clones here, not all; method: immunoSEQ multiplex PCR. The table has tens of thousands of clones, 85% to 90% seen once; the top ten hold over 12%. Germline V gene lookup returns CDR1 LNHDA and CDR2 SQIVND (reference sequence). The CDR3 consists of 15 residues. With 4 bases clipped from V and 10 bases from J, the junction kept 7 bases outside the gene matches. The chain carries TRBV19 and TRBJ2-1; 13 positions agree with TRBD2. The sequence was collected from a human donor with classical Hodgkin lymphoma. The sequences come from peripheral blood mononuclear cells (PBMCs), collected at baseline. The chain's CDR3 is CASSRLAGGVIEQFF. The CDR3, as DNA: TGTGCCAGTAGTAGACTAGCGGGGGGAGTAATCGAGCAGTTCTTC.